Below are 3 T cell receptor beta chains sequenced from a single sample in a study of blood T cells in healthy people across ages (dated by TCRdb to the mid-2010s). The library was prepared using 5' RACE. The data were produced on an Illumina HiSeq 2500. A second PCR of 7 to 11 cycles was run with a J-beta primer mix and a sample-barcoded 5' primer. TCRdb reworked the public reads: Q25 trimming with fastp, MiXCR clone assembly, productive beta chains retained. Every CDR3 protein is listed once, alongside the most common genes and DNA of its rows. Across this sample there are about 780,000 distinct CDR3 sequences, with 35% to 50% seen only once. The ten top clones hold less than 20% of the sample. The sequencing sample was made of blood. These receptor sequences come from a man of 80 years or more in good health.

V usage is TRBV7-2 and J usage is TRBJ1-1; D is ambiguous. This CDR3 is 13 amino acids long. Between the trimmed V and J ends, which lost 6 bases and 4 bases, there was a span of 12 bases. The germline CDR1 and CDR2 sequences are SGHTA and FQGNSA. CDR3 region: CASSQRMPTEAFF. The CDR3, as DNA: TGTGCCAGCAGTCAGCGGATGCCCACTGAAGCTTTCTTT.

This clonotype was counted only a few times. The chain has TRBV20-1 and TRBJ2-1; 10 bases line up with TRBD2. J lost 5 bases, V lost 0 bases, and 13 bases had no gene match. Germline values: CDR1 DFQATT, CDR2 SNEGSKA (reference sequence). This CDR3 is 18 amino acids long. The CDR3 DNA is TGCAGTGCTAGAGATAGCGGGAGGACCCTCACCGTGAACAATGAGCAGTTCTTC. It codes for CSARDSGRTLTVNNEQFF.

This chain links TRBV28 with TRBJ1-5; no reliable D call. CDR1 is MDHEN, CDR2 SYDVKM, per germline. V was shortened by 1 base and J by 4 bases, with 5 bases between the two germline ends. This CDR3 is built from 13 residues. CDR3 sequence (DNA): TGTGCCAGCAGTTTATCGGTAAATCAGCCCCAGCATTTT. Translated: CASSLSVNQPQHF.